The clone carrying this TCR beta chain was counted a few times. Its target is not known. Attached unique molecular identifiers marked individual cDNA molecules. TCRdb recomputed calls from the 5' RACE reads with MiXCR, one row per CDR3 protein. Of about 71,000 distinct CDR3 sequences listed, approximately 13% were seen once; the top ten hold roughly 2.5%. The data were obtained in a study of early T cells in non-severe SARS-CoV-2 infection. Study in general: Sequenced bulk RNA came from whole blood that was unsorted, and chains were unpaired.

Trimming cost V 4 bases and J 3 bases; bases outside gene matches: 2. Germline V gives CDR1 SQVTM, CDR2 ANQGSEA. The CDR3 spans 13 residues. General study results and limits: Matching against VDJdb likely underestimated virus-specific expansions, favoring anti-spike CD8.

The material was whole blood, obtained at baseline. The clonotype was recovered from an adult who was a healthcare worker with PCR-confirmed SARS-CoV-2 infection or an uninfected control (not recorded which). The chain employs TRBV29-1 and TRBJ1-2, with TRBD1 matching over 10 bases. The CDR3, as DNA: TGCAGCGTTGGAGGGACAGGGGACTATGGCTACACCTTC. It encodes CSVGGTGDYGYTF.